This is a list of T cell receptor beta chains from one sample in a study of vaccination and CD4 T cells after COVID-19. Their antigen targets remain unknown. TCRdb itself ran the PCR reads through MiXCR, one entry per CDR3 protein. There are about 14,000 distinct CDR3 sequences in the sample; 55% to 80% occur only once, and roughly 6.4% lies in the top ten. Sequencing used CD4+ T cells from blood, cultured in vitro. The receptors originated from a human donor who had recovered from COVID-19. CDR3s include the opening cysteine and the closing phenylalanine or tryptophan. The order of the fields is clone size, D gene, J gene, V gene, CDR3 DNA, CDR3 protein. D genes are given only for firm matches. Only part of the rows carry a size: once, few, many, or a class if the clone is expanded.

clone_size: once
d_call: -
j_call: TRBJ1-5
v_call: TRBV7-9
cdr3_nt: TGTGCCAGCAGTTCCGGGGGATATGGCAATCAGCCCCAGCATTTT
cdr3_aa: CASSSGGYGNQPQHF

clone_size: -
d_call: -
j_call: TRBJ1-2
v_call: TRBV9
cdr3_nt: TGTGCCAGCAGCGTCGGACCCTATGGCTACACCTTC
cdr3_aa: CASSVGPYGYTF

clone_size: -
d_call: -
j_call: TRBJ2-4
v_call: TRBV7-2
cdr3_nt: TGTGCCAGCAGCTTAGTGGCCCTCACAGGGAATGGCAAAAACATTCAGTACTTC
cdr3_aa: CASSLVALTGNGKNIQYF

clone_size: once
d_call: TRBD2
j_call: TRBJ2-3
v_call: TRBV18
cdr3_nt: TGTGCCAGCTCACCCCTTGTAGGGAGGGGAACAGATACGCAGTATTTT
cdr3_aa: CASSPLVGRGTDTQYF

clone_size: -
d_call: TRBD2
j_call: TRBJ2-1
v_call: TRBV6-5
cdr3_nt: TGTGCCAGCAGTTCCCCCCTAGCGGTCTCCTACAATGAGCAGTTCTTC
cdr3_aa: CASSSPLAVSYNEQFF

clone_size: few
d_call: -
j_call: TRBJ1-2
v_call: TRBV20-1
cdr3_nt: TGCAGTGCTAGACGGGGGGAGGACGGTGGCTACACCTTC
cdr3_aa: CSARRGEDGGYTF

clone_size: once
d_call: TRBD1
j_call: TRBJ1-1
v_call: TRBV4-3
cdr3_nt: TGCGCCAGCAGCCAAGAGAGTTCCCCGGACAGGGGAAACGTGAACACTGAAGCTTTCTTT
cdr3_aa: CASSQESSPDRGNVNTEAFF

clone_size: -
d_call: TRBD1
j_call: TRBJ1-2
v_call: TRBV4-3
cdr3_nt: TGCGCCAGCAGCCGTTCGCAGGGGGACGGCTACACCTTC
cdr3_aa: CASSRSQGDGYTF

clone_size: few
d_call: TRBD1
j_call: TRBJ1-6
v_call: TRBV7-8
cdr3_nt: TGTGCCAGCAGCTTAGATTGGGACAGGGGAAGGTCCTATAATTCACCCCTCCACTTT
cdr3_aa: CASSLDWDRGRSYNSPLHF

clone_size: -
d_call: TRBD1
j_call: TRBJ1-2
v_call: TRBV20-1
cdr3_nt: TGCAGTGCTAGGGAGACAGGGTCTAACTATGGCTACACCTTC
cdr3_aa: CSARETGSNYGYTF

clone_size: -
d_call: -
j_call: TRBJ1-5
v_call: TRBV2
cdr3_nt: TGTGCCAGCAGTGACTCGGCACAAGGTCAGCCCCAGCATTTT
cdr3_aa: CASSDSAQGQPQHF

clone_size: few
d_call: TRBD2
j_call: TRBJ2-7
v_call: TRBV7-2
cdr3_nt: TGTGCCAGCAGCACTAGCGGGAGAAGGGAGCAGTACTTC
cdr3_aa: CASSTSGRREQYF

clone_size: -
d_call: -
j_call: TRBJ1-2
v_call: TRBV19
cdr3_nt: TGTGCCAGTAGTATAGGGACGGATAACTATGGCTACACCTTC
cdr3_aa: CASSIGTDNYGYTF

clone_size: few
d_call: TRBD2
j_call: TRBJ2-5
v_call: TRBV7-2
cdr3_nt: TGTGCCAGCAGCTTAGGCCTAGCGGGTCTCCAGTACTTC
cdr3_aa: CASSLGLAGLQYF

clone_size: -
d_call: -
j_call: TRBJ2-7
v_call: TRBV2
cdr3_nt: TGTGCCAGCAGGCAGGGCTATATCAACGAGCAGTACTTC
cdr3_aa: CASRQGYINEQYF

clone_size: -
d_call: -
j_call: TRBJ1-5
v_call: TRBV7-9
cdr3_nt: TGTGCCAGCAGCTTACAGGAGGATATGCCCCAGCATTTT
cdr3_aa: CASSLQEDMPQHF

clone_size: -
d_call: -
j_call: TRBJ2-5
v_call: TRBV10-3
cdr3_nt: TGTGCCATCAGATCTAACAGGGCCCAAGAGACCCAGTACTTC
cdr3_aa: CAIRSNRAQETQYF

clone_size: few
d_call: TRBD1
j_call: TRBJ1-2
v_call: TRBV29-1
cdr3_nt: TGCAGCGTGCGGACAGGGTATCACAATGGCTACACCTTC
cdr3_aa: CSVRTGYHNGYTF

clone_size: -
d_call: -
j_call: TRBJ2-1
v_call: TRBV2
cdr3_nt: TGTGCCAGCAGTGAAGCAGGGGGATCCTACAATGAGCAGTTCTTC
cdr3_aa: CASSEAGGSYNEQFF

clone_size: -
d_call: -
j_call: TRBJ1-1
v_call: TRBV6-5
cdr3_nt: TGTGCCAGCAGTTCTGGGACACCGAACACTGAAGCTTTCTTT
cdr3_aa: CASSSGTPNTEAFF

clone_size: once
d_call: TRBD1
j_call: TRBJ1-2
v_call: TRBV6-1
cdr3_nt: TGTGCCAGCGGCCACTATCAAGAGGGACAGAGGGCCTATGGCTACACCTTC
cdr3_aa: CASGHYQEGQRAYGYTF

clone_size: -
d_call: TRBD1
j_call: TRBJ1-2
v_call: TRBV5-4
cdr3_nt: TGTGCCAGCAGCAACCAGGGGGAAGGTGGCTACACCTTC
cdr3_aa: CASSNQGEGGYTF

clone_size: few
d_call: -
j_call: TRBJ2-7
v_call: TRBV2
cdr3_nt: TGTGCCAGCAGTCCCCAGTGGTCGCGCCACTACGAGCAGTACTTC
cdr3_aa: CASSPQWSRHYEQYF

clone_size: -
d_call: TRBD2
j_call: TRBJ2-1
v_call: TRBV6-1
cdr3_nt: TGTGCCAGCGAACGCGGGGGACGCTCCTACAATGAGCAGTTCTTC
cdr3_aa: CASERGGRSYNEQFF

clone_size: -
d_call: -
j_call: TRBJ1-6
v_call: TRBV20-1
cdr3_nt: TGCAGTGCTCCTGGGGGGGGGCTAAATCATAATTCACCCCTCCACTTT
cdr3_aa: CSAPGGGLNHNSPLHF

clone_size: few
d_call: TRBD1
j_call: TRBJ2-3
v_call: TRBV12-3/TRBV12-4
cdr3_nt: TGTGCCAGCAGCCCCCCCACGGGGACAGGGGGAACAGATACGCAGTATTTT
cdr3_aa: CASSPPTGTGGTDTQYF

clone_size: -
d_call: -
j_call: TRBJ2-7
v_call: TRBV6-5
cdr3_nt: TGTGCCAGCAGTTACTCGCAAACAGCCAACCTCTACGAGCAGTACTTC
cdr3_aa: CASSYSQTANLYEQYF

clone_size: -
d_call: -
j_call: TRBJ2-2
v_call: TRBV7-7
cdr3_nt: TGTGCCAGCAGCTTAGCGGGAGTGGTGTTTTTT
cdr3_aa: CASSLAGVVFF